The clone carrying this TCR beta chain has only a few counts. This sample was included in a study of T-cell memory formation after mild COVID-19. The germline V gene encodes CDR1 SGHNT and CDR2 YENEEA. J gave up 8 bases and V 0 bases, and 18 bases lay outside the gene matches. The CDR3 runs 18 residues. TCRdb fed the 5' RACE reads into MiXCR, producing one record per CDR3 protein. The table lists 140,000 or so distinct CDR3 sequences, around 5.8% of them singletons, with about 2.1% in the top ten. This receptor was obtained from an adult woman who had mild COVID-19 (a few samples of this study predate the infection). Cell type and time point are not known. The sequenced material came from PBMCs or a T cell subset sorted from them (not recorded which). The J gene is TRBJ1-1, the V gene TRBV11-3, with 7 bases lining up with TRBD1. The DNA of the CDR3 is TGTGCCAGCAGCTTAGATATAATTTTCGACGGACAGGTGTTGGAAGCTTTCTTT. This encodes CASSLDIIFDGQVLEAFF.